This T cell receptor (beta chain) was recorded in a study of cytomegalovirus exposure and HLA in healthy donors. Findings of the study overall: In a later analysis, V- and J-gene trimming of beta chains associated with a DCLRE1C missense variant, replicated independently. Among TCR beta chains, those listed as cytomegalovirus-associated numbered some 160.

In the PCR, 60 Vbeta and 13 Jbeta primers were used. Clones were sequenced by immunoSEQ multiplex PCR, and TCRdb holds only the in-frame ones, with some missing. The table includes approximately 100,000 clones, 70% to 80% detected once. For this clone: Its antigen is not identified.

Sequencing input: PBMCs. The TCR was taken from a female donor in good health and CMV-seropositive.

The CDR3 spells CARDMSSGNTIYF. Written as DNA, the CDR3 is TGTGCCAGGGACATGTCCTCTGGAAACACCATATATTTT. This chain links TRBV19 with TRBJ1-3; a possible D gene is TRBD1 (5 bases). Germline V gene lookup returns CDR1 LNHDA and CDR2 SQIVND (reference sequence). Trimming left V 9 bases short and J 0 bases short, with 9 bases between. The CDR3 length is 13 residues.